These 28 T cell receptor beta chains originate from one sample sequenced in a study of control samples from healthy donors and cancer patients. Here immunoSEQ multiplex PCR was the method, and the copy in TCRdb shows in-frame clones only, minus some. In the table there are some 120,000 clones, approximately 90% of which are singletons. Sequences were obtained from blood. Receptor source: a woman aged 70-85 years in good health.

This chain joins TRBV7-2 and TRBJ1-2; 9 bases are shared with TRBD1. This CDR3 has 14 residues. The V gene end was trimmed by 5 bases and the J gene end by 8 bases; junction bases not matched to a gene: 9. Germline CDR1 reads SGHTA; CDR2 reads FQGNSA. CDR3 in amino acids: CASSVGQGIMGYTF. The CDR3 coding sequence is TGTGCCAGCAGCGTGGGACAGGGAATTATGGGCTACACCTTC.

The chain links TRBV24-1 to TRBJ2-1; 10 positions match TRBD1. Germline CDR1 KGHDR, CDR2 SFDVKD. This CDR3 is built from 16 residues. V was clipped by 3 bases and J by 5 bases; unmatched bases: 6. In nucleotides, the CDR3 is TGTGCCACCAGTGATCCCGGGACAGGGGTCGACAATGAGCAGTTCTTC. This gives the protein CATSDPGTGVDNEQFF.

This clone was counted a single time. The genes are TRBV4-3 and TRBJ1-3; 9 bases match TRBD1. The CDR3 contains 15 residues. The V and J ends lost 1 base and 2 bases, in that order; junction bases with no gene match: 0. Germline V gene data show CDR1 as LGHNA and CDR2 as YSLEER. CDR3 region: CASSQGTGAGNTIYF. CDR3 in DNA: TGCGCCAGCAGCCAAGGGACAGGGGCTGGAAACACCATATATTTT.

V and J are TRBV11-2 and TRBJ2-5; D remains ambiguous. V dropped 5 bases and J dropped 3 bases, with 4 bases sitting between them. CDR1 is SGHAT and CDR2 is FQNNGV in the germline V gene. The CDR3 totals 11 residues. Written as DNA, the CDR3 is TGTGCCAGCAGCACTGAAGAGACCCAGTACTTC. It is translated as CASSTEETQYF.

The chain links TRBV4-1 to TRBJ1-1; perhaps TRBD1 as D (5 bases). The CDR3 extends over 15 amino acids. The V end lost 0 bases, the J end lost 5 bases, and 13 bases lay between the germline ends. CDR1 and CDR2 (germline): MGHRA, YSYEKL. DNA for the CDR3: TGCGCCAGCAGCCAAGATAGGGGCGAGGGAACTGAAGCTTTCTTT. It is translated as CASSQDRGEGTEAFF.

This clone was seen a handful of times. The chain is built from TRBV6-2 or TRBV6-3 and TRBJ1-2; 7 positions match TRBD1. Germline V CDR1 and CDR2: MNHEY, SVGEGT. V gave up 0 bases and J gave up 6 bases; unmatched junction bases: 4. The length of the CDR3 is 14 residues. CDR3 amino acids: CASSYSRQGDGYTF. As DNA, the CDR3 is TGTGCCAGCAGTTACTCGAGACAGGGTGATGGCTACACCTTC.

The rearrangement links TRBV7-8 to TRBJ1-1; D remains unclear. V was clipped by 4 bases and J by 0 bases, with 15 bases between them. This CDR3 contains 16 residues. The germline V gene has CDR1 SGHVS and CDR2 FQNEAQ. The CDR3: CASSSRAGRVNTEAFF. In DNA, the CDR3 is TGTGCCAGCAGCTCCCGGGCGGGTAGGGTGAACACTGAAGCTTTCTTT.

This chain joins TRBV7-3 and TRBJ2-3, with no clear D. Trimming left V 3 bases short and J 6 bases short, with 13 bases between. CDR1 is SGHTA and CDR2 is FQGTGA in the germline V gene. This CDR3 is 14 amino acids long. CDR3 region: CASSFTSLGDTQYF. DNA of the CDR3: TGTGCCAGCAGCTTCACGTCGTTGGGCGATACGCAGTATTTT.

This chain connects TRBV18 to TRBJ1-1; 8 nucleotides agree with TRBD1. The J segment lost 5 bases and the V segment lost 6 bases, leaving 8 bases of the junction unmatched. CDR1 and CDR2 from the germline V gene are KGHSH and LQKENI. The CDR3 covers 14 residues. CDR3 sequence reads: CASSPPDRETEAFF. Here the CDR3 DNA reads TGTGCCAGCTCTCCCCCGGACAGGGAGACTGAAGCTTTCTTT.

The count of this clone is one. The chain has TRBV19 and TRBJ1-5; D is uncertain. CDR1 and CDR2 (germline): LNHDA, SQIVND (reference sequence). The V and J ends lost 2 bases and 0 bases respectively, with 8 bases between them. The CDR3 extends over 15 amino acids. The CDR3 sequence is CASSISWFSNQPQHF. As DNA, the CDR3 is TGTGCCAGTAGTATATCTTGGTTTAGCAATCAGCCCCAGCATTTT.

This chain links TRBV19 with TRBJ1-1; D is possibly TRBD1 (5 bases). With 4 bases removed from V and 5 bases from J, the gap between germline ends came to 17 bases. The CDR3 covers 15 residues. Germline lookup yields CDR1 LNHDA and CDR2 SQIVND (reference sequence). DNA for the CDR3: TGTGCCAGTAGTAGCGTTGGGCAGGGAGGGACTGAAGCTTTCTTT. Translated, it gives CASSSVGQGGTEAFF.

The chain links TRBV7-9 to TRBJ2-3; D remains unclear. Trimming removed 1 base at V and 0 bases at J, with 5 bases between. Germline CDR1 is SEHNR and CDR2 is FQNEAQ (reference sequence). The CDR3 consists of 14 residues. The CDR3 sequence: CASSLGVSTDTQYF. Here the CDR3 DNA reads TGTGCCAGCAGCTTAGGGGTCAGCACAGATACGCAGTATTTT.

This clone was observed a few times. The J gene is TRBJ2-2, the V gene TRBV9; D call uncertain. This CDR3 is built from 13 residues. CDR1 and CDR2 (germline): SGDLS, YYNGEE. Trimming pared 3 bases from V and 4 bases from J, leaving 7 bases between. The CDR3 reads CASSALVTGELFF. DNA for the CDR3: TGTGCCAGCAGCGCGTTAGTCACCGGGGAGCTGTTTTTT.

The V gene is TRBV2, the J gene TRBJ1-6; D is undetermined. Germline CDR1 is SNHLY and CDR2 is FYNNEI. This CDR3 has 19 residues. V was pared by 1 base and J by 0 bases, with 16 bases between. The CDR3 sequence: CASSEESVGWSSYNSPLHF. The CDR3 DNA reads TGTGCCAGCAGTGAAGAGAGTGTAGGGTGGAGCTCCTATAATTCACCCCTCCACTTT.

The rearrangement links TRBV5-1 to TRBJ2-7, with TRBD2 identical over 10 bases. Trimming took 5 bases from V and 1 from J; bases not matched to a gene: 9. Per the germline V gene, CDR1 is SGHRS and CDR2 is YFSETQ. This CDR3 region has 16 residues. CDR3 nucleotide sequence: TGCGCCAGCAGTTTTGGGCCGGGACTAGCGTCCTACGAGCAGTACTTC. Amino acids: CASSFGPGLASYEQYF.

The chain couples TRBV7-3 to TRBJ2-2; D may be TRBD1 (6 bases). V lost 4 bases and J lost 0, with 6 bases in between. The CDR3 spans 14 residues. Germline loops: CDR1 SGHTA, CDR2 FQGTGA. The CDR3 is CASSWTANTGELFF. The CDR3 DNA sequence: TGTGCCAGCAGCTGGACAGCGAACACCGGGGAGCTGTTTTTT.

This chain uses TRBV3-1 (or the pseudogene TRBV3-2) with TRBJ1-1; D is ambiguous. The CDR3 is made up of 15 amino acids. V was pared by 1 base and J by 1 base, with 10 bases between. CDR1 is LGHDT and CDR2 is YNNKEL in the germline V gene (reference sequence). The DNA for the CDR3 is TGTGCCAGCAGCCAAGGAGGTTACGGGAACACTGAAGCTTTCTTT. Amino acid sequence: CASSQGGYGNTEAFF.

This chain connects TRBV5-1 to TRBJ1-1; tentative D call: TRBD1 (5 bases). CDR1 SGHRS and CDR2 YFSETQ come from the germline V gene. V shed 4 bases and J shed 7 bases, with 14 bases lying between them. The CDR3 extends over 13 amino acids. The CDR3 loop is CASSPGPQVEAFF. DNA of the CDR3: TGCGCCAGCAGCCCGGGACCCCAGGTTGAAGCTTTCTTT.

The chain employs TRBV29-1 and TRBJ2-3, with TRBD2 matching 9 bases. With V trimmed by 3 bases and J by 4 bases, 5 bases remained unmatched. CDR1 and CDR2 from the germline V gene are SQVTM and ANQGSEA. This CDR3 is built from 14 residues. The chain's CDR3 is CSVERRGGPDTQYF. CDR3 sequence (DNA): TGCAGCGTTGAGCGGCGGGGGGGACCAGATACGCAGTATTTT.

V is TRBV27 and J is TRBJ1-5; 10 bases agree with TRBD1. Trimming at V came to 6 bases and at J to 0 bases, leaving 11 bases not matched to a gene. Germline CDR1 is MNHEY and CDR2 is SMNVEV (reference sequence). The CDR3 consists of 18 residues. CDR3 in DNA: TGTGCCAGCAGCCCATGGACAGGGGGAGCTTATAGCAATCAGCCCCAGCATTTT. Its translation: CASSPWTGGAYSNQPQHF.

The chain combines TRBV11-2 with TRBJ1-1, with no clear D. CDR1 and CDR2 (germline): SGHAT, FQNNGV. The V and J ends lost 5 bases and 11 bases respectively, with 15 bases between them. The CDR3 contains 12 residues. The CDR3 is CASSPVPGAAFF. The CDR3, as DNA: TGTGCCAGCAGCCCCGTTCCCGGCGCGGCTTTCTTT.

The chain employs TRBV4-2 and TRBJ2-1; TRBD2 matches 7 bases. J lost 8 bases, V lost 0 bases, and 10 bases had no gene match. CDR1 is LGHNA, CDR2 YNFKEQ, per germline. The CDR3 has 16 amino acids. CDR3 protein: CASSQDFGGGWYEQFF. In nucleotides, the CDR3 is TGTGCCAGCAGCCAAGATTTTGGCGGGGGATGGTATGAGCAGTTCTTC.

V gene TRBV12-3 or TRBV12-4 combines with J gene TRBJ2-1; D uncertain. This CDR3 spans 12 amino acids. Trimming cost V 8 bases and J 8 bases, with 13 bases left between them. CDR3 coding DNA: TGTGCCAGCGGAAGGGCTGGATATGAGCAGTTCTTC. Residues: CASGRAGYEQFF.

V is TRBV15 and J is TRBJ2-7, with 9 bases identical to TRBD1. The V and J ends lost 0 bases and 3 bases, in that order; junction bases with no gene match: 6. The CDR3 length is 16 residues. The germline gives CDR1 LNHNV, CDR2 YYDKDF (reference sequence). CDR3 DNA sequence: TGTGCCACCAGCAGAGATCCTGGACAGGGGTTCTACGAGCAGTACTTC. Residues: CATSRDPGQGFYEQYF.

The rearrangement uses TRBV27 and TRBJ1-4; 9 nucleotides agree with TRBD1. The CDR3 spans 14 residues. The germline CDR1 and CDR2 sequences are MNHEY and SMNVEV (reference sequence). V trimming: 8 bases; J trimming: 5 bases; junction bases outside the gene matches: 6. The CDR3 bases are TGTGCCAGCGGGATGGACAGGGGAAATGAAAAACTGTTTTTT. Translation gives CASGMDRGNEKLFF.

The chain is built from TRBV19 and TRBJ2-7; 7 positions match TRBD1. Germline CDR1 and CDR2: LNHDA and SQIVND (reference sequence). The V segment lost 8 bases and the J segment 0 bases; nucleotides outside the gene matches: 4. This CDR3 comprises 13 residues. The CDR3 DNA sequence: TGTGCCAGTCGCGGACAGGTCTCCTACGAGCAGTACTTC. Protein sequence: CASRGQVSYEQYF.

The chain recombines TRBV11-2 with TRBJ1-4; maybe TRBD1 (5 bases). Trimming shortened V by 5 bases and J by 10 bases, and 17 bases separated the two germline ends. The CDR3 contains 14 residues. CDR1 is SGHAT and CDR2 is FQNNGV in the germline V gene. This CDR3 is CASSRGQGEGKLFF. In nucleotides, the CDR3 is TGTGCCAGCAGCAGAGGGCAGGGAGAAGGAAAACTGTTTTTT. Combining the CDR3 with reference TRBV11-2 and TRBJ1-4 gives the whole variable domain EAGVAQSPRYKIIEKRQSVAFWCNPISGHATLYWYQQILGQGPKLLIQFQNNGVVDDSQLPKDRFSAERLKGVDSTLKIQPAKLEDSAVYLCASSRGQGEGKLFFGSGTQLSVL.

The chain is built from TRBV6-5 and TRBJ1-3; TRBD1 agrees at 7 bases. The CDR3 extends over 15 amino acids. Germline values: CDR1 MNHEY, CDR2 SVGAGI. V trimming: 4 bases; J trimming: 2 bases; junction bases outside the gene matches: 5. The CDR3, as DNA: TGTGCCAGCAGTTCCCGGACAGGAACTGGAAACACCATATATTTT. Amino acids: CASSSRTGTGNTIYF.